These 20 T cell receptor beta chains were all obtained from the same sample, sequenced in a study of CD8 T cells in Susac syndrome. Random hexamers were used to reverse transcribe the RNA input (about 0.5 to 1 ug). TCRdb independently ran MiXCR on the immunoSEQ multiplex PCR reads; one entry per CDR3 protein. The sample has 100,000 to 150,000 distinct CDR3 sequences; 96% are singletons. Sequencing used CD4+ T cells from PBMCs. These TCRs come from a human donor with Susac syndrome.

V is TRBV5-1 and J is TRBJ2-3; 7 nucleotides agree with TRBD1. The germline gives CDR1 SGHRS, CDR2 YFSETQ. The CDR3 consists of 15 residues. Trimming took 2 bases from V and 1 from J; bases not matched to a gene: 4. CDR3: CASSLKGAGTDTQYF. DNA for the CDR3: TGCGCCAGCAGCTTAAAGGGGGCGGGCACAGATACGCAGTATTTT.

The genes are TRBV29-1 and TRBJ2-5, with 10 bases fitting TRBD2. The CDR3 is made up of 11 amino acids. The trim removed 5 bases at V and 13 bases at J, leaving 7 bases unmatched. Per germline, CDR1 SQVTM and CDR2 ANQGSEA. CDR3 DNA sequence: TGCAGCGTTACAAGCGGGAGGGCGCCGTACTTC. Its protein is CSVTSGRAPYF. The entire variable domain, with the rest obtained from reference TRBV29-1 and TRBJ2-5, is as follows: SAVISQKPSRDICQRGTSLTIQCQVDSQVTMMFWYRQQPGQSLTLIATANQGSEATYESGFVIDKFPISRPNLTFSTLTVSNMSPEDSSIYLCSVTSGRAPYFGPGTRLLVL.

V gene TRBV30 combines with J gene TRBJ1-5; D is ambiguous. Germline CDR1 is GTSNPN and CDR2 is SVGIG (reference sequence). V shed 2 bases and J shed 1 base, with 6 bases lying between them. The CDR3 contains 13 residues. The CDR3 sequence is CAWSKDSNQPQHF. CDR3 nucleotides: TGTGCCTGGAGTAAGGACAGCAATCAGCCCCAGCATTTT.

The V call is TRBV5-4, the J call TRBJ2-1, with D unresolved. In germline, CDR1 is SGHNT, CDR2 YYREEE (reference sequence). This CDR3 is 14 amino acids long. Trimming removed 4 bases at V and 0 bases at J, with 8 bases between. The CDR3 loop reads CASSGDGSYNEQFF. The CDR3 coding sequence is TGTGCCAGCAGCGGAGACGGCTCCTACAATGAGCAGTTCTTC.

The CDR3 reads CASSGGAGRQETQYF. The CDR3 DNA follows: TGCGCCAGCAGCGGGGGGGCAGGGCGACAAGAGACCCAGTACTTC. V and J are TRBV5-1 and TRBJ2-5; D might be TRBD2 (7 bases). Germline V CDR1 and CDR2: SGHRS, YFSETQ. The CDR3 spans 15 residues. V lost 4 bases and J 2 bases, leaving 15 bases between the germline ends.

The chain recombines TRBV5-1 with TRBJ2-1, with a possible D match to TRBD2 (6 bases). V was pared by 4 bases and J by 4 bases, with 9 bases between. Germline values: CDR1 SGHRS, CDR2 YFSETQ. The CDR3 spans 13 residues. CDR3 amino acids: CASSGGIYNEQFF. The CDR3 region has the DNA TGCGCCAGCAGCGGCGGGATTTACAATGAGCAGTTCTTC. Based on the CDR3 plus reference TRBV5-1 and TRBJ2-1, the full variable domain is KAGVTQTPRYLIKTRGQQVTLSCSPISGHRSVSWYQQTPGQGLQFLFEYFSETQRNKGNFPGRFSGRQFSNSRSEMNVSTLELGDSALYLCASSGGIYNEQFFGPGTRLTVL.

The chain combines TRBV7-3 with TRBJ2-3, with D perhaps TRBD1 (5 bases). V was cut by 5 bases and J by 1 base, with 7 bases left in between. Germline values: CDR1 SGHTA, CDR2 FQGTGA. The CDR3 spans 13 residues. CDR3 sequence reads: CASSVQGTDTQYF. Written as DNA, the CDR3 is TGTGCCAGCAGCGTACAGGGCACAGATACGCAGTATTTT. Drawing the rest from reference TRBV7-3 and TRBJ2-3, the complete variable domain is GAGVSQTPSNKVTEKGKYVELRCDPISGHTALYWYRQSLGQGPEFLIYFQGTGAADDSGLPNDRFFAVRPEGSVSTLKIQRTERGDSAVYLCASSVQGTDTQYFGPGTRLTVL.

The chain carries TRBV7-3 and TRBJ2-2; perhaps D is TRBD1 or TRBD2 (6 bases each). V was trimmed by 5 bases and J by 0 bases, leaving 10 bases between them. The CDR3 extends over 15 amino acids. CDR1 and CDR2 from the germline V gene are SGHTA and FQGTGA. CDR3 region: CASSNRGPNTGELFF. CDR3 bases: TGTGCCAGCAGCAATCGGGGGCCGAACACCGGGGAGCTGTTTTTT.

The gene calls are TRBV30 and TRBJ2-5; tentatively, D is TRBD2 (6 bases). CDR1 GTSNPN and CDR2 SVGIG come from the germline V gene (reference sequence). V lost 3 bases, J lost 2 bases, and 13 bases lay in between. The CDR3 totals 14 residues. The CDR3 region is CAWRGGTVQETQYF. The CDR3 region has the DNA TGTGCCTGGAGGGGCGGGACGGTTCAAGAGACCCAGTACTTC.

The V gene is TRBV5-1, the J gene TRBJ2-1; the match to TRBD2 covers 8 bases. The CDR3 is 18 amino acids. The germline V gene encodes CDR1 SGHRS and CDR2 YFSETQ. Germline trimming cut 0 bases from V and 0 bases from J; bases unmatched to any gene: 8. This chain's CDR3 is CASSLGLAGLSSYNEQFF. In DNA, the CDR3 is TGCGCCAGCAGCTTGGGGCTAGCGGGCCTCAGCTCCTACAATGAGCAGTTCTTC. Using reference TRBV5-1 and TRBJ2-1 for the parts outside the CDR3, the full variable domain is KAGVTQTPRYLIKTRGQQVTLSCSPISGHRSVSWYQQTPGQGLQFLFEYFSETQRNKGNFPGRFSGRQFSNSRSEMNVSTLELGDSALYLCASSLGLAGLSSYNEQFFGPGTRLTVL.

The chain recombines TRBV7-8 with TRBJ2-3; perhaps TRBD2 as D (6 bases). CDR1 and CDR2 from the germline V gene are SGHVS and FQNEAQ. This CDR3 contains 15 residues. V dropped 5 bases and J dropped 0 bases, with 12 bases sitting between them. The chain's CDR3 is CASSDLAFSTDTQYF. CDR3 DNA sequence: TGTGCCAGCAGCGACCTAGCGTTTAGCACAGATACGCAGTATTTT.

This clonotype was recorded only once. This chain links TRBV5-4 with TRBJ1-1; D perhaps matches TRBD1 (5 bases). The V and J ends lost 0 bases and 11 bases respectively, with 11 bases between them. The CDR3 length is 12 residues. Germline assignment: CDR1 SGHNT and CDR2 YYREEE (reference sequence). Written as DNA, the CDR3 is TGTGCCAGCAGCTTGGAGAGGGGACGGGCTTTCTTT. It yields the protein CASSLERGRAFF.

The CDR3 loop is CAWSWGGGNEQYF. The CDR3 coding sequence is TGTGCCTGGAGTTGGGGAGGTGGAAACGAGCAGTACTTC. The rearrangement uses TRBV30 and TRBJ2-7, with D possibly TRBD2 on 6 matching bases. The CDR3 length is 13 residues. V lost 2 bases to trimming and J lost 5 bases, with 13 bases between them. The V gene's germline CDR1 is GTSNPN and CDR2 SVGIG (reference sequence).

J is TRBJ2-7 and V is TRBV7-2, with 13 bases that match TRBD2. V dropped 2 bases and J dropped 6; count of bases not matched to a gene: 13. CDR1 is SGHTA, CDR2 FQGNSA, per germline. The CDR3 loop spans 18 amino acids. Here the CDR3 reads CASSLRLAGGTLSGEQYF. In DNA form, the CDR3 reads TGTGCCAGCAGCTTAAGACTAGCGGGAGGAACGCTCTCGGGCGAGCAGTACTTC.

The CDR3 sequence: CASSPYGGGELFF. The CDR3 DNA follows: TGTGCCAGCAGCCCCTATGGTGGCGGGGAGCTGTTTTTT. The chain joins TRBV14 to TRBJ2-2; D gene ambiguous. V was cut by 4 bases and J by 7 bases, with 10 bases left in between. The CDR3 runs to 13 residues. Germline V CDR1 and CDR2: SGHDN, FVKESK.

CDR3 loop: CASSHYGPEDQPQHF. Written as DNA, the CDR3 is TGTGCCAGCAGCCACTATGGTCCCGAGGATCAGCCCCAGCATTTT. The V gene is TRBV12-3 or TRBV12-4, the J gene TRBJ1-5; no clear D gene. This CDR3 has 15 amino acids. The ends were cut back, 6 bases at V and 5 bases at J, with 17 bases in the middle.

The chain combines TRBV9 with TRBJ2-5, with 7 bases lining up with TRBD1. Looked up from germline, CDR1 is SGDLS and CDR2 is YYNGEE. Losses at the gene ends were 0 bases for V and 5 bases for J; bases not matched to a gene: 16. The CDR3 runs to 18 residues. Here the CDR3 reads CASSVVGTAFRRMETQYF. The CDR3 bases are TGTGCCAGCAGCGTAGTAGGGACAGCCTTCCGTCGTATGGAGACCCAGTACTTC.

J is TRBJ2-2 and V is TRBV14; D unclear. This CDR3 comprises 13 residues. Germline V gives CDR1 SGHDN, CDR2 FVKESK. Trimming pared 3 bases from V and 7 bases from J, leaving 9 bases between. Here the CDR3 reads CASSQFMDGELFF. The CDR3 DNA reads TGTGCCAGCAGCCAGTTCATGGACGGGGAGCTGTTTTTT.

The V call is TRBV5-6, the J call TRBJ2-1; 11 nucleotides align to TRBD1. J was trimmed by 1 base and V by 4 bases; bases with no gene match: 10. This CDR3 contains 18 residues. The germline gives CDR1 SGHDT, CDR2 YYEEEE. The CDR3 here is CASSPDRGRKGSYNEQFF. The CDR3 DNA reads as TGTGCCAGCAGCCCGGACAGGGGGCGAAAAGGGTCCTACAATGAGCAGTTCTTC.

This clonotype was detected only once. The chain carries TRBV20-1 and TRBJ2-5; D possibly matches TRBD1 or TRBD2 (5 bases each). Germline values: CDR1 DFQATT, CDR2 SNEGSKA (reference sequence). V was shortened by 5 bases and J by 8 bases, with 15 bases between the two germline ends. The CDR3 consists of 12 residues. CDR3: CSAHRDQGTQYF. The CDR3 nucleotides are TGCAGTGCTCACCGGGACCAGGGCACCCAGTACTTC.